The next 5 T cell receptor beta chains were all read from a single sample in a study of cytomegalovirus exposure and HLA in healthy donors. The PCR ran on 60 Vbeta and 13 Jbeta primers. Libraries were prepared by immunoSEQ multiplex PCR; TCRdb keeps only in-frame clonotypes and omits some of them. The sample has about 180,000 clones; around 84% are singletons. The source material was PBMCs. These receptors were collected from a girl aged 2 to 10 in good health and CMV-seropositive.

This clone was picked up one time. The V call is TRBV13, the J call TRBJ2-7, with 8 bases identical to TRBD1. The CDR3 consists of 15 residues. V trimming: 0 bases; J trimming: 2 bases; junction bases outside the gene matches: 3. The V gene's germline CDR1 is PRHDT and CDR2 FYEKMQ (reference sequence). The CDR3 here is CASSLGPTGAYEQYF. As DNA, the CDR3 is TGTGCCAGCAGCTTAGGCCCGACAGGGGCCTACGAGCAGTACTTC.

The CDR3 coding sequence is TGTGCCAGCTCACCCTCCGGGACAGGGTCAAGTGGCTACACCTTC. Translation gives CASSPSGTGSSGYTF. This chain uses TRBV18 with TRBJ1-2, with TRBD1 identical over 9 bases. CDR1 is KGHSH, CDR2 LQKENI, per germline. V dropped 3 bases and J dropped 7; count of bases not matched to a gene: 9. The CDR3 has 15 residues.

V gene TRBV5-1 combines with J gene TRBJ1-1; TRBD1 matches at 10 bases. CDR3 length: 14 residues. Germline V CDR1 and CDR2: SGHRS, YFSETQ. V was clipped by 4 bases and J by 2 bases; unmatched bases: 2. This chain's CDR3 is CASSGTGANTEAFF. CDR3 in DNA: TGCGCCAGCAGCGGGACAGGGGCAAACACTGAAGCTTTCTTT.

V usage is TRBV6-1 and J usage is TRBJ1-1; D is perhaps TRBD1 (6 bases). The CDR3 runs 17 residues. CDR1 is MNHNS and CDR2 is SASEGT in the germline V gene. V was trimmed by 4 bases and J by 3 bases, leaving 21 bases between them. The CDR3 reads CASSGGRGARRDTEAFF. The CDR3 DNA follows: TGTGCCAGCAGTGGGGGGAGGGGGGCGAGGAGGGACACTGAAGCTTTCTTT.

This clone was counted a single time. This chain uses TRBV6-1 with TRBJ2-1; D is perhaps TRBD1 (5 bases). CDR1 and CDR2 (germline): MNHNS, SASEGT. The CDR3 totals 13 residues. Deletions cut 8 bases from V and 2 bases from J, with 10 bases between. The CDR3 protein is CASGAGPYNEQFF. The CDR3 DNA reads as TGTGCCAGCGGGGCAGGGCCCTACAATGAGCAGTTCTTC.